The clone carrying this T cell receptor beta chain occurred a few times. Its target is not known. Germline trimming cut 0 bases from V and 4 bases from J; bases unmatched to any gene: 14. Germline V gene data show CDR1 as PRHDT and CDR2 as FYEKMQ (reference sequence). The CDR3 is made up of 20 amino acids. This record comes from a study of graft-versus-host responses after intestinal transplantation. Background on the study: For approximately 3 years after anti-thymocyte globulin induction, all recipients took tacrolimus and steroids. Broader study findings: GvH clones surfaced in recipient marrow, some emerging earlier in ileum or blood. Where graft-donor T cell macrochimerism was present, patients had high graft-versus-host to host-versus-graft clonal ratios in allografts. Early declines in HvG clones that occurred post-transplant were associated with peak circulating GvH clone levels.

The data were produced by immunoSEQ multiplex PCR, yet TCRdb's version contains in-frame clones alone and is incomplete. The data contain tens of thousands of clones, around 90% of them singletons. Here the sequenced sample was unstimulated CD8+ T cells sorted from spleen or lymph node cells, taken before intestinal transplant. This TCR was sampled from a human donor who received an intestinal transplant. The chain uses TRBV13 and TRBJ2-3, with 12 bases aligning to TRBD2. The CDR3 loop is CASSLGWTSGALASADTQYF. In DNA form, the CDR3 reads TGTGCCAGCAGCTTAGGATGGACTAGCGGGGCCCTAGCAAGCGCAGATACGCAGTATTTT.